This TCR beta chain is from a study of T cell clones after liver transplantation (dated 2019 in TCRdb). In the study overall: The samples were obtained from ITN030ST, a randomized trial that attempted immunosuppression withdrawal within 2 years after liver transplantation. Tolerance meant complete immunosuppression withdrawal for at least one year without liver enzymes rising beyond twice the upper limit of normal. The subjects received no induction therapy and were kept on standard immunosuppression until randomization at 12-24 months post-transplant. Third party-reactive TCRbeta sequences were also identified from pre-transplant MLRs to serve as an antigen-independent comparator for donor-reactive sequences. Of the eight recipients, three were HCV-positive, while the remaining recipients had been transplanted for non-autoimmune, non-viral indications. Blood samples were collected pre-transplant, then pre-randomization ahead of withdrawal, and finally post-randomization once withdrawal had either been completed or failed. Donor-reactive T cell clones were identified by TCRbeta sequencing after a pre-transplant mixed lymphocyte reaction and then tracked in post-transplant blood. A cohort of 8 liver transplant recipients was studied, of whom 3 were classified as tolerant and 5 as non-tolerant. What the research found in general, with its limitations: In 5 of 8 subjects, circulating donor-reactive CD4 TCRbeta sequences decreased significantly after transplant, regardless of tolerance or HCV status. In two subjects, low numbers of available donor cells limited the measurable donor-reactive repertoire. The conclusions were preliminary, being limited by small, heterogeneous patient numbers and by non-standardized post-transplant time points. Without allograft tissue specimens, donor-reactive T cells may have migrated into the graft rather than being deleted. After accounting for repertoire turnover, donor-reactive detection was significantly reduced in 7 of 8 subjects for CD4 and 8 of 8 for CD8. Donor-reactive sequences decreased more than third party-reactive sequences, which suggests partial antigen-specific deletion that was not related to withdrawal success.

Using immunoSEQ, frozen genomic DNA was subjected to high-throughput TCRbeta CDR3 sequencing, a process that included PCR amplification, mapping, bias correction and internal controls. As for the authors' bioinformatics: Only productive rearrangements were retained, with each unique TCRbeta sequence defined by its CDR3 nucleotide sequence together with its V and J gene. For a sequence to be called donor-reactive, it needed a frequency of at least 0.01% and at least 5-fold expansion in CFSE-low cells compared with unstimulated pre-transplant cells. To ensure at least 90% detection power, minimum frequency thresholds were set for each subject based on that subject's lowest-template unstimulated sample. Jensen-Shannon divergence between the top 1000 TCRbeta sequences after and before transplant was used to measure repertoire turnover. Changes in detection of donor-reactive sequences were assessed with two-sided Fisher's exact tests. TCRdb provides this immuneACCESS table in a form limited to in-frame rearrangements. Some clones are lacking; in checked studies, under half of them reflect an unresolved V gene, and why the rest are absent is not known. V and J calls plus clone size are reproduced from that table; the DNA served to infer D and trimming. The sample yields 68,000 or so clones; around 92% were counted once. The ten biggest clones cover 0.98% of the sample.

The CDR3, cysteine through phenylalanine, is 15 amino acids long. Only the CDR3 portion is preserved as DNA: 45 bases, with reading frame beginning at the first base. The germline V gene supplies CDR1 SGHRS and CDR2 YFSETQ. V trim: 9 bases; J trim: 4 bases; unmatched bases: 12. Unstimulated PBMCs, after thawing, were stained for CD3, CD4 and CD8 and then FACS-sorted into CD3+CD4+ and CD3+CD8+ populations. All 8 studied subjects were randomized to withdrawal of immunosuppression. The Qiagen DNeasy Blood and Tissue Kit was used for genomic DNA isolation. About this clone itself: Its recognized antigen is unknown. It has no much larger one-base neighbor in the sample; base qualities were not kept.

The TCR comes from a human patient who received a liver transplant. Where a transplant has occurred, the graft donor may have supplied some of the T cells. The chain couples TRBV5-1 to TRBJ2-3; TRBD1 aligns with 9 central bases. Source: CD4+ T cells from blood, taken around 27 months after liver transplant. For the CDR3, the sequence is CATSFAGQGADTQYF. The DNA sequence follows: TGCGCCACCTCGTTCGCGGGACAGGGAGCAGATACGCAGTATTTT. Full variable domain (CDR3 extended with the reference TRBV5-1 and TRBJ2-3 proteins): KAGVTQTPRYLIKTRGQQVTLSCSPISGHRSVSWYQQTPGQGLQFLFEYFSETQRNKGNFPGRFSGRQFSNSRSEMNVSTLELGDSALYLCATSFAGQGADTQYFGPGTRLTVL.